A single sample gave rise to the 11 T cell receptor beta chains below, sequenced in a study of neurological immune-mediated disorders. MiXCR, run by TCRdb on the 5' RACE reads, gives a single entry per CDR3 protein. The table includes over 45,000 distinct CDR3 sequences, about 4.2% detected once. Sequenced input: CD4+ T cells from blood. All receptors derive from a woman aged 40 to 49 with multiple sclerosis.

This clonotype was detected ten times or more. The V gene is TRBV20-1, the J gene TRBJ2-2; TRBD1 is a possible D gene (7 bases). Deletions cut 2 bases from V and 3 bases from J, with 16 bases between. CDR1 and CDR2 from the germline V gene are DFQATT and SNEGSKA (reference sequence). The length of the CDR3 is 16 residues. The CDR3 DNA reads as TGCAGTGCTAGATTACCGACAGGGACTCACACCGGGGAGCTGTTTTTT. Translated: CSARLPTGTHTGELFF.

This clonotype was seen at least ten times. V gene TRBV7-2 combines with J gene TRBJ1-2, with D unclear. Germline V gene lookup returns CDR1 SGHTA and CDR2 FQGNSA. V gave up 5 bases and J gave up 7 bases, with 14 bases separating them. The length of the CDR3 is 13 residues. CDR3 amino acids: CASSIGGGSGYTF. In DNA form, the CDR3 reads TGTGCCAGCAGCATAGGTGGAGGATCTGGCTACACCTTC.

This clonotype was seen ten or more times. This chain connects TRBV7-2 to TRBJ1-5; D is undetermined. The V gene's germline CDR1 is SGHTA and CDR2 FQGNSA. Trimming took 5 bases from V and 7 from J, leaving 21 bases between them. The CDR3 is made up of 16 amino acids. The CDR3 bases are TGTGCCAGCAGCCGAACCGACACAGTAATCGCCCAGCCCCAGCATTTT. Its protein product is CASSRTDTVIAQPQHF.

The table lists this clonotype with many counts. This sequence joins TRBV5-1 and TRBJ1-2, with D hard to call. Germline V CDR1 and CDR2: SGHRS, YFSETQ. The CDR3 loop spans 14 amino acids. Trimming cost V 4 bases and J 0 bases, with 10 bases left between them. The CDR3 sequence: CASSVRGPNYGYTF. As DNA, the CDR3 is TGCGCCAGCAGCGTGCGCGGTCCTAACTATGGCTACACCTTC.

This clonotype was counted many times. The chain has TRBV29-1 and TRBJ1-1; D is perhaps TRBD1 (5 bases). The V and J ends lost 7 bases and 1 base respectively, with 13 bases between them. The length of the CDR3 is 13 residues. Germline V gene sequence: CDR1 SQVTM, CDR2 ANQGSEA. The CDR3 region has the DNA TGCAGCGCCCAAGGACATCCGAACACTGAAGCTTTCTTT. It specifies CSAQGHPNTEAFF. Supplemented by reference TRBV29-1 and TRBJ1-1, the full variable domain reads SAVISQKPSRDICQRGTSLTIQCQVDSQVTMMFWYRQQPGQSLTLIATANQGSEATYESGFVIDKFPISRPNLTFSTLTVSNMSPEDSSIYLCSAQGHPNTEAFFGQGTRLTVV.

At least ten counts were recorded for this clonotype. The DNA of the CDR3 is TGTGCCATCAGGGCCCGTGGGGACACAGATACGCAGTATTTT. Its protein is CAIRARGDTDTQYF. The chain carries TRBV10-3 and TRBJ2-3; D is unresolved. Germline CDR1 and CDR2: ENHRY and SYGVKD. V was trimmed by 6 bases and J by 2 bases, leaving 12 bases between them. This CDR3 has 14 amino acids.

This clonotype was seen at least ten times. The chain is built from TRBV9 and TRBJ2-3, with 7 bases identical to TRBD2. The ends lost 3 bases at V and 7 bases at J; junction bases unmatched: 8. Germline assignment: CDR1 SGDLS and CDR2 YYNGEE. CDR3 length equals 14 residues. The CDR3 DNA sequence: TGTGCCAGCAGCGCGGGGGGACGGGGCAATACGCAGTATTTT. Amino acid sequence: CASSAGGRGNTQYF.

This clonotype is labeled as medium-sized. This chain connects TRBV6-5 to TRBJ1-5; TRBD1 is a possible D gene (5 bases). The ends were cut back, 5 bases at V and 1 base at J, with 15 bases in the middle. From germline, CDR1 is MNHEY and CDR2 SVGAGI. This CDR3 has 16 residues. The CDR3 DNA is TGTGCCAGCAGTCTCATGGGACCGCAGAGCAATCAGCCCCAGCATTTT. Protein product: CASSLMGPQSNQPQHF.

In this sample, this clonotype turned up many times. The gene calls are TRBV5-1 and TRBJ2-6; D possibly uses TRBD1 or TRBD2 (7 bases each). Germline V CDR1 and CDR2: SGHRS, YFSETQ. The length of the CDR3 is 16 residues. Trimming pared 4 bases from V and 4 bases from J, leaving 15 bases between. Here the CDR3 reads CASSQGGSLGANVLTF. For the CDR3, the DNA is TGCGCCAGCAGCCAGGGGGGGAGCTTGGGGGCCAACGTCCTGACTTTC.

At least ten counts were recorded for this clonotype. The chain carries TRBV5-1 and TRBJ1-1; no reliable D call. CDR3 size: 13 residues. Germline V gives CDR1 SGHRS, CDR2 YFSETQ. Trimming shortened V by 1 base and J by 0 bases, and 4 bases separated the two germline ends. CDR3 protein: CASSLTMNTEAFF. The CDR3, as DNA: TGCGCCAGCAGCTTGACGATGAACACTGAAGCTTTCTTT.

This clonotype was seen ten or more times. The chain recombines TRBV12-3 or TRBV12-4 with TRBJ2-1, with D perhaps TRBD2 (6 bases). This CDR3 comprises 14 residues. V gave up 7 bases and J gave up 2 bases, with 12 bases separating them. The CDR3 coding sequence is TGTGCCAGCACCTCGGAGGGGCCCTACAATGAGCAGTTCTTC. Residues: CASTSEGPYNEQFF.